Below are 13 T cell receptor beta chains sequenced from a single sample in a study of cytomegalovirus exposure and HLA in healthy donors (dated by TCRdb to about 2017). Libraries were prepared through the immunoSEQ multiplex PCR assay. The multiplex PCR relied on a mix of 60 forward primers for TCR Vbeta segments and 13 reverse primers for TCR Jbeta segments. Held by TCRdb, this immuneACCESS table contains in-frame sequences only and omits some clones. Under half of the omission traces to an unresolved V gene where checked; the cause of the rest is unknown. A total of roughly 100,000 clones appear in this sample, 75% to 90% of them only once. The ten most abundant clones make up just over 2.5% of the sample. Input material: PBMCs. The receptors were sampled from a man aged 35 to 55 in good health and CMV-seronegative.

As DNA, the CDR3 is TGTGCCAGCTCCCTGACCGGAGGGGCGCGGGTCACTGAAGCTTTCTTT. This sequence encodes CASSLTGGARVTEAFF. The chain employs TRBV18 and TRBJ1-1, with a possible D match to TRBD1 (5 bases). The V and J ends lost 6 bases and 4 bases respectively, with 21 bases between them. Looked up from germline, CDR1 is KGHSH and CDR2 is LQKENI. The CDR3 loop spans 16 amino acids.

The V call is TRBV7-6, the J call TRBJ2-3; 9 nucleotides line up with TRBD2. This CDR3 is 18 amino acids long. Unmatched junction bases numbered 13, after V lost 5 bases and J lost 1 base. CDR1 is SGHVS, CDR2 FNYEAQ, per germline. CDR3 nucleotides: TGTGCCAGCAGCGCCATCCTTGGGAGCGGGGGGCGCACAGATACGCAGTATTTT. Amino acid sequence: CASSAILGSGGRTDTQYF. The whole variable domain, filled in from reference TRBV7-6 and TRBJ2-3, reads GAGVSQSPRYKVTKRGQDVALRCDPISGHVSLYWYRQALGQGPEFLTYFNYEAQQDKSGLPNDRFSAERPEGSISTLTIQRTEQRDSAMYRCASSAILGSGGRTDTQYFGPGTRLTVL.

The chain joins TRBV19 to TRBJ1-1, with D perhaps matching TRBD1 (5 bases). The germline gives CDR1 LNHDA, CDR2 SQIVND (reference sequence). V was trimmed by 7 bases and J by 0 bases, leaving 15 bases between them. The CDR3 loop spans 15 amino acids. Written as DNA, the CDR3 is TGTGCCAGTAAGTTCCAGGGCGCGATGAACACTGAAGCTTTCTTT. Translation: CASKFQGAMNTEAFF.

V gene TRBV2 combines with J gene TRBJ1-2; 7 bases fit TRBD1. The CDR3 runs to 11 residues. CDR1 is SNHLY, CDR2 FYNNEI, per germline. The CDR3: CGRDSPYGYTF. In DNA form, the CDR3 reads TGTGGTCGGGACAGTCCCTATGGCTACACCTTC.

In regard to this clone: Other DNA sequences in this specimen translate into the identical CDR3. The CDR3 nucleotides are TGTGCCAGTAGTGGAGACAGGGTTCAGCCCCAGCATTTT. It yields the protein CASSGDRVQPQHF. The chain employs TRBV19 and TRBJ1-5; TRBD1 matches 7 bases. This CDR3 is built from 13 residues. The junction had 4 bases not matched to a gene; V was cut back by 5 bases and J by 6 bases. The germline CDR1 and CDR2 sequences are LNHDA and SQIVND (reference sequence).

V usage is TRBV5-8 and J usage is TRBJ2-5; no reliable D call. With 0 bases removed from V and 2 bases from J, the gap between germline ends came to 11 bases. CDR3 length: 15 residues. Germline CDR1 SGHTS, CDR2 YDEGEE. DNA for the CDR3: TGTGCCAGCAGCTTGGATCGAGGCGATCAAGAGACCCAGTACTTC. It yields the protein CASSLDRGDQETQYF.

V gene TRBV13 combines with J gene TRBJ2-7, with D possibly matching TRBD2 (7 bases). V was cut by 1 base and J by 4 bases, with 11 bases left in between. Germline CDR1 is PRHDT and CDR2 is FYEKMQ (reference sequence). The CDR3 length is 14 residues. Written as DNA, the CDR3 is TGTGCCAGCAGCTTAGAGGGGGAGGGATACGAGCAGTACTTC. Its protein product is CASSLEGEGYEQYF.

The J gene is TRBJ2-7, the V gene TRBV5-1; 10 positions agree with TRBD2. Losses at the gene ends were 4 bases for V and 0 bases for J; bases not matched to a gene: 7. This CDR3 region has 16 residues. Germline CDR1 SGHRS, CDR2 YFSETQ. DNA for the CDR3: TGCGCCAGCAGCCCTAAGACTAGCGGGTACTCCTACGAGCAGTACTTC. Translated, it gives CASSPKTSGYSYEQYF.

The rearrangement links TRBV2 to TRBJ1-5, with a tentative D call TRBD1 (5 bases). The CDR3 length is 16 residues. Germline V lookup: CDR1 SNHLY, CDR2 FYNNEI. Trimming left V 6 bases short and J 2 bases short, with 17 bases between. The CDR3 nucleotides are TGTGCCAGCAGCCGATCCCAGGGCGGACGCAATCAGCCCCAGCATTTT. It codes for CASSRSQGGRNQPQHF.

This chain uses TRBV6-1 with TRBJ2-2, with TRBD2 matching 11 bases. The V segment lost 5 bases and the J segment 8 bases; nucleotides outside the gene matches: 4. Germline loops: CDR1 MNHNS, CDR2 SASEGT. This CDR3 spans 14 amino acids. Here the CDR3 reads CASSLWTSGGELFF. CDR3 DNA: TGTGCCAGCAGTCTCTGGACTAGCGGGGGGGAGCTGTTTTTT.

The chain recombines TRBV7-6 with TRBJ2-6; the match to TRBD1 covers 11 bases. J was trimmed by 1 base and V by 5 bases; bases with no gene match: 7. CDR1 SGHVS and CDR2 FNYEAQ come from the germline V gene. CDR3 size: 18 residues. The CDR3: CASSLRTGGASGANVLTF. The CDR3 bases are TGTGCCAGCAGCCTCCGGACAGGGGGCGCTTCTGGGGCCAACGTCCTGACTTTC.

In this sample, this clone turned up once. The rearrangement uses TRBV7-2 and TRBJ1-2; TRBD1 matches 7 bases. V shed 2 bases, J shed 5 bases, and the junction held 8 bases outside the gene matches. The CDR3 is 15 amino acids. Germline V gives CDR1 SGHTA, CDR2 FQGNSA. The CDR3 is CASSLTGTVTYGYTF. The CDR3 DNA sequence: TGTGCCAGCAGCTTAACCGGGACAGTTACTTATGGCTACACCTTC.

This CDR3 reads CASSEGGRGQQNIQYF. In DNA, the CDR3 is TGTGCCAGCAGTGAAGGGGGGCGGGGGCAGCAAAACATTCAGTACTTC. The chain couples TRBV2 to TRBJ2-4; a possible D gene is TRBD2 (7 bases). Germline V lookup: CDR1 SNHLY, CDR2 FYNNEI. Between the trimmed V and J ends, which lost 1 base and 5 bases, there was a span of 15 bases. This CDR3 is built from 16 residues.